This TCR beta chain was obtained from a study of blood T cell repertoires in COVID-19. Study in general: Acute and convalescent COVID-19 specimens originated in the United States, Italy and Spain.

Germline CDR1 SGHTA, CDR2 FQGNSA. There are 15 residues in the CDR3. J gave up 3 bases and V 5 bases, and 5 bases lay outside the gene matches. Per the study methods: Reference gene primer amplification gave estimated nucleated cell counts. Some clones are missing from TCRdb's copy, which holds only in-frame ones; the method was immunoSEQ multiplex PCR. That table gives V, J and clone size, and the DNA gave D and trimming. The data show a few hundred thousand clones, approximately 86% seen once. Sequenced input: peripheral blood. The rearrangement uses TRBV7-2 and TRBJ2-1; 9 bases line up with TRBD1. The receptor was isolated from a young man with active or convalescent COVID-19. CDR3 protein: CASSTRQGVYNEQFF. The DNA of the CDR3 is TGTGCCAGCAGCACCCGACAGGGGGTCTACAATGAGCAGTTCTTC.